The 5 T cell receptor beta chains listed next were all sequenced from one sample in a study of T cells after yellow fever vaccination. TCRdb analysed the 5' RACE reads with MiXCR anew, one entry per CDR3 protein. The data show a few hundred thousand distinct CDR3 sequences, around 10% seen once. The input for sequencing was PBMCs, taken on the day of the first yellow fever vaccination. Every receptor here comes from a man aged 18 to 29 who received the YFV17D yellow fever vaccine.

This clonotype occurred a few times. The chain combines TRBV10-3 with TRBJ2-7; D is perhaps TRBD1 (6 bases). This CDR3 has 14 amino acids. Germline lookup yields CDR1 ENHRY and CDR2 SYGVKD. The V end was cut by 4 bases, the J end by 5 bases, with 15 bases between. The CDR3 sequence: CAISAVGRGHEQYF. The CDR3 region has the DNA TGTGCCATCAGTGCGGTAGGCAGGGGACACGAGCAGTACTTC.

CDR3 sequence: CATSDPPLGTQYF. Written as DNA, the CDR3 is TGTGCCACCAGTGATCCCCCGTTGGGTACGCAGTATTTT. The V and J genes are TRBV24-1 and TRBJ2-3; D unclear. Germline V gene sequence: CDR1 KGHDR, CDR2 SFDVKD. V lost 3 bases to trimming and J lost 8 bases, with 11 bases between them. This CDR3 has 13 residues.

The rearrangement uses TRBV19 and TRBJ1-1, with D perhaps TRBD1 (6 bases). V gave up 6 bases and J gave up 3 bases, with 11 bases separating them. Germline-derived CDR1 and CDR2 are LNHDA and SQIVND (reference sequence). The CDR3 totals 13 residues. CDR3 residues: CASRARGHTEAFF. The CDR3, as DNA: TGTGCCAGTAGAGCCAGGGGCCACACTGAAGCTTTCTTT.

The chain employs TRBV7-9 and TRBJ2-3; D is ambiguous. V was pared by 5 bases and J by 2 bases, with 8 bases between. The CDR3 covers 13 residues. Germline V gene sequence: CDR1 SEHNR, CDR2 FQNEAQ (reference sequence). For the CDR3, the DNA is TGTGCCAGCAGCCCCACCCTCACAGATACGCAGTATTTT. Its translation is CASSPTLTDTQYF. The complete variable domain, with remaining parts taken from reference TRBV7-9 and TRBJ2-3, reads DTGVSQNPRHKITKRGQNVTFRCDPISEHNRLYWYRQTLGQGPEFLTYFQNEAQLEKSRLLSDRFSAERPKGSFSTLEIQRTEQGDSAMYLCASSPTLTDTQYFGPGTRLTVL.

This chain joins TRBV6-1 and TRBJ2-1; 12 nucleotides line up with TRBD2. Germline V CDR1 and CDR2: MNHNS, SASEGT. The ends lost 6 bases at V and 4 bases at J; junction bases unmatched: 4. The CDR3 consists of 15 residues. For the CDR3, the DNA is TGTGCCAGCAGGGGACTAGCGGGCGGTTACAATGAGCAGTTCTTC. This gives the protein CASRGLAGGYNEQFF.